The clone carrying this T cell receptor (beta chain) was recorded a few times. Preparing the TCRbeta library involved the use of unique molecular identifiers. TCRdb passed the PCR reads through MiXCR, listing each CDR3 protein once. The sample contains approximately 350,000 distinct CDR3 sequences, 13% of which appear only once. The data stem from a study of T-cell reconstitution after alpha-beta-depleted transplantation in children. The V and J ends lost 2 bases and 3 bases respectively, with 8 bases between them. CDR1 is WSHSY and CDR2 is SAAADI in the germline V gene. This CDR3 contains 14 residues.

This receptor was taken from a human donor who donated a stem cell graft to a child with Fanconi anemia. The source was PBMCs, collected from the stem cell graft. The gene calls are TRBV10-2 and TRBJ1-5; D unresolved. The CDR3 spells CASSEGHHNQPQHF. The CDR3 nucleotides are TGCGCCAGCAGTGAGGGGCATCACAATCAGCCCCAGCATTTT.